These 14 T cell receptor beta chains were sequenced from one sample in a study of blood T cell repertoires in COVID-19. Some clones are missing from TCRdb's copy, which holds only in-frame ones; the method was immunoSEQ multiplex PCR. Seen here are 270,000 or so clones, approximately 84% observed once, and the top ten hold around 1.6%. The sequenced sample was peripheral blood. The source is a human donor with COVID-19, enrolled during active disease. The donor label of this sample is uncertain.

There are a few counts of this clone. The rearrangement links TRBV10-3 to TRBJ1-4; TRBD1 matches at 7 bases. The CDR3 is 12 residues long. The J segment lost 5 bases and the V segment lost 10 bases, leaving 4 bases of the junction unmatched. Germline V gene data show CDR1 as ENHRY and CDR2 as SYGVKD. CDR3 amino acids: CASRDRNEKLFF. The CDR3 bases are TGTGCCAGCCGGGACAGAAATGAAAAACTGTTTTTT.

On this clone: An end of the junction differs from the germline gene, which may be a read error. The chain combines TRBV19 with TRBJ2-7, with 9 nucleotides matching TRBD2. CDR1 and CDR2 from the germline V gene are LNHDA and SQIVND (reference sequence). The CDR3 runs 14 residues. CDR3 in DNA: TGTGCCAGTAGCATAGCGGGAGAGGTATACGAGCAGTACTTC. Its translation is CASSIAGEVYEQYF.

The rearrangement uses TRBV24-1 and TRBJ2-1; 9 nucleotides agree with TRBD1. CDR3 length: 14 residues. Germline assignment: CDR1 KGHDR and CDR2 SFDVKD. V was clipped by 8 bases and J by 7 bases; unmatched bases: 8. This chain's CDR3 is CATTETGGKNEQFF. Written as DNA, the CDR3 is TGTGCCACCACCGAGACAGGGGGAAAAAATGAGCAGTTCTTC.

The count of this clone is one. V and J are TRBV28 and TRBJ2-5, with 7 bases matching TRBD1. V trimming: 6 bases; J trimming: 3 bases; junction bases outside the gene matches: 10. Germline assignment: CDR1 MDHEN and CDR2 SYDVKM. This CDR3 region has 15 residues. CDR3 in DNA: TGTGCCAGCAGCCGAGGGGGCATAGGTGAAGAGACCCAGTACTTC. It encodes CASSRGGIGEETQYF.

In this sample, this clone turned up many times. V is TRBV5-1 and J is TRBJ1-5; 7 bases are a match to TRBD1. The germline V gene has CDR1 SGHRS and CDR2 YFSETQ. Trimming removed 5 bases from V and 4 bases from J; junction bases left unmatched: 3. The CDR3 length is 13 residues. For the CDR3, the DNA is TGCGCCAGCAGGACAGGGCTAAATCAGCCCCAGCATTTT. Translating it yields CASRTGLNQPQHF.

The rearrangement joins TRBV6-5 to TRBJ1-3; the D gene is possibly TRBD1 (6 bases). Germline CDR1 is MNHEY and CDR2 is SVGAGI. The CDR3 covers 15 residues. The V and J ends lost 8 bases and 0 bases respectively, with 14 bases between them. CDR3 region: CASGRGASSGNTIYF. In DNA, the CDR3 is TGTGCCAGCGGGAGGGGGGCAAGCTCTGGAAACACCATATATTTT.

V usage is TRBV29-1 and J usage is TRBJ2-2, with D possibly being TRBD1 (5 bases). From germline, CDR1 is SQVTM and CDR2 ANQGSEA. The CDR3 length is 15 residues. V lost 4 bases to trimming and J lost 0 bases, with 12 bases between them. The CDR3 DNA reads as TGCAGCGTTGCAACAGGAATCGCGAACACCGGGGAGCTGTTTTTT. This gives the protein CSVATGIANTGELFF.

CDR3 bases: TGCGCCAGCAGCTACCGGCCGGGACAAGAAAACTATGGCTACACCTTC. Encoded protein: CASSYRPGQENYGYTF. The V and J genes are TRBV5-1 and TRBJ1-2, with D perhaps matching TRBD1 (6 bases). The V and J ends lost 3 bases and 2 bases respectively, with 17 bases between them. The CDR3 runs to 16 residues. The germline V gene encodes CDR1 SGHRS and CDR2 YFSETQ.

This chain connects TRBV28 to TRBJ2-3; D is perhaps TRBD1 (5 bases). The V end was cut by 8 bases, the J end by 3 bases, with 12 bases between. The CDR3 totals 13 residues. Germline CDR1 is MDHEN and CDR2 is SYDVKM. CDR3: CASGQGATDTQYF. The CDR3 DNA reads as TGTGCCAGCGGACAAGGGGCGACAGATACGCAGTATTTT.

This rearrangement joins TRBV7-8 to TRBJ2-2; 11 nucleotides match TRBD2. V lost 4 bases and J lost 4; bases outside the gene matches: 5. Germline V CDR1 and CDR2: SGHVS, FQNEAQ. The CDR3 has 16 residues. CDR3 residues: CASSSPSGGSTGELFF. The CDR3 region has the DNA TGTGCCAGCAGCTCACCTAGCGGGGGGAGCACCGGGGAGCTGTTTTTT.

As DNA, the CDR3 is TGTGCCAGCAGTTACTCACGGGAGTGGAACACTGAAGCTTTCTTT. As protein: CASSYSREWNTEAFF. The chain is built from TRBV6-5 and TRBJ1-1, with D hard to call. The CDR3 totals 15 residues. The germline V gene has CDR1 MNHEY and CDR2 SVGAGI. V gave up 0 bases and J gave up 1 base, with 9 bases separating them.

The chain has TRBV30 and TRBJ1-2; TRBD1 matches 8 bases. The ends lost 0 bases at V and 3 bases at J; junction bases unmatched: 6. Germline-derived CDR1 and CDR2 are GTSNPN and SVGIG (reference sequence). This CDR3 region has 15 residues. This chain's CDR3 is CAWSVPTGGDYGYTF. DNA of the CDR3: TGTGCCTGGAGTGTACCCACAGGGGGTGACTATGGCTACACCTTC.

The chain links TRBV2 to TRBJ2-7; 9 bases are a match to TRBD2. The germline V gene has CDR1 SNHLY and CDR2 FYNNEI. This CDR3 has 14 amino acids. V was clipped by 6 bases and J by 4 bases; unmatched bases: 7. This CDR3 reads CASSRWTSDYEQYF. The CDR3 nucleotides read TGTGCCAGCAGCCGATGGACTAGCGATTACGAGCAGTACTTC.

The DNA for the CDR3 is TGCGCCAGCAGCTTGGAACTAGCGGGAGGTTGGGGCGAGCAGTACTTC. It yields the protein CASSLELAGGWGEQYF. The gene calls are TRBV5-1 and TRBJ2-7; 12 bases match TRBD2. The ends lost 0 bases at V and 6 bases at J; junction bases unmatched: 7. CDR3 length: 16 amino acids. CDR1 is SGHRS, CDR2 YFSETQ, per germline.